This T cell receptor (beta chain) was identified in a study of memory CD4+ T cells and cytomegalovirus serostatus. Comment on this clone: Antigen specificity is unknown.

Single viable CD3+CD4+CD8-CD45RO+ cells were sorted as the memory CD4+ T cells. CDR3 size: 17 residues. CDR1 SQVTM and CDR2 ANQGSEA come from the germline V gene. Some clones are missing from TCRdb's copy, which holds only in-frame ones; the method was immunoSEQ multiplex PCR. The table records around 63,000 clones, 60% to 85% of them present only once. Points from the study as a whole: Of about 150 reported CMV TCRbeta sequences, 65 to 85 were found in memory CD4+ repertoires. Repertoires predicted CMV serostatus with median bootstrapped AUC of around 0.96.

The chain employs TRBV29-1 and TRBJ2-1; 14 bases are a match to TRBD2. The sequencing input was memory CD4+ T cells from blood. The receptor was isolated from an adult in good health and CMV-seronegative. Some clones in this sample may be carry-over from other donors' samples. The DNA for the CDR3 is TGCAGTGGGGGACTAGCGGGGGTGGGAGTCTCCTACAATGAGCAGTTCTTC. Translation gives CSGGLAGVGVSYNEQFF.